Below are 3 T cell receptor beta chains sequenced from a single sample in a study of blood T cell repertoires in COVID-19. Only in-frame clones appear in the TCRdb table, and some are missing; sequencing was by immunoSEQ multiplex PCR. The sample lists about 59,000 clones; 75% to 95% were seen once. Material for sequencing was peripheral blood. Receptor source: a man older than 75 with acute or convalescent COVID-19.

The chain couples TRBV5-6 to TRBJ2-3; D is ambiguous. The ends were cut back, 4 bases at V and 5 bases at J, with 5 bases in the middle. Germline values: CDR1 SGHDT, CDR2 YYEEEE. CDR3 length: 11 amino acids. The CDR3 reads CASSSQDTQYF. The CDR3 DNA follows: TGTGCCAGCAGCAGCCAAGATACGCAGTATTTT.

As DNA, the CDR3 is TGTGCCAGCAGTGAAATGCAGGAAAACATTCAGTACTTC. This codes for CASSEMQENIQYF. The rearrangement uses TRBV2 and TRBJ2-4; D remains unclear. The germline V gene has CDR1 SNHLY and CDR2 FYNNEI. This CDR3 contains 13 residues. V was clipped by 2 bases and J by 5 bases, with 7 bases between them.

Only a few counts were recorded for this clone. This chain uses TRBV19 with TRBJ2-1; 7 bases align to TRBD1. The ends lost 3 bases at V and 5 bases at J; junction bases unmatched: 13. Germline CDR1 and CDR2: LNHDA and SQIVND (reference sequence). CDR3 length: 17 amino acids. CDR3 coding DNA: TGTGCCAGTAGTATCCGATTTGGGACAGAAACAAACAATGAGCAGTTCTTC. Amino acid sequence: CASSIRFGTETNNEQFF. The full variable domain, rest sourced from reference TRBV19 and TRBJ2-1, is DGGITQSPKYLFRKEGQNVTLSCEQNLNHDAMYWYRQDPGQGLRLIYYSQIVNDFQKGDIAEGYSVSREKKESFPLTVTSAQKNPTAFYLCASSIRFGTETNNEQFFGPGTRLTVL.